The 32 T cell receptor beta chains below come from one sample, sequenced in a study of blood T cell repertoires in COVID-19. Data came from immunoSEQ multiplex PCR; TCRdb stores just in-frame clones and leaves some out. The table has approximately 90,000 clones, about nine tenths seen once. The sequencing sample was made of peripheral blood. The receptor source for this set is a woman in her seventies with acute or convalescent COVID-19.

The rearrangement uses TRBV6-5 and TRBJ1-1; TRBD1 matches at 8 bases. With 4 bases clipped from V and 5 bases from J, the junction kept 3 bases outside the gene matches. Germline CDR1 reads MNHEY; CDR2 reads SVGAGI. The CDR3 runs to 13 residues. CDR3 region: CASSWDRPTEAFF. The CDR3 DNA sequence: TGTGCCAGCAGTTGGGACAGGCCTACTGAAGCTTTCTTT.

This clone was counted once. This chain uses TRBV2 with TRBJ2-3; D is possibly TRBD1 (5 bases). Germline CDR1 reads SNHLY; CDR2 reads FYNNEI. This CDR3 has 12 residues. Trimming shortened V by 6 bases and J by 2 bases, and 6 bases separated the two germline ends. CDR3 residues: CASRTDTDTQYF. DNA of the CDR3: TGTGCCAGCAGGACAGACACAGATACGCAGTATTTT.

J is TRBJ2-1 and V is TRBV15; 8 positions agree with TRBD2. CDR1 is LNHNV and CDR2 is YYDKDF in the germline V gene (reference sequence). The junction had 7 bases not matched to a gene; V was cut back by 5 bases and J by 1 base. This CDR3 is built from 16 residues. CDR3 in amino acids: CATSPTSGLSYNEQFF. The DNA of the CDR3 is TGTGCCACCAGCCCAACTAGCGGCCTATCCTACAATGAGCAGTTCTTC.

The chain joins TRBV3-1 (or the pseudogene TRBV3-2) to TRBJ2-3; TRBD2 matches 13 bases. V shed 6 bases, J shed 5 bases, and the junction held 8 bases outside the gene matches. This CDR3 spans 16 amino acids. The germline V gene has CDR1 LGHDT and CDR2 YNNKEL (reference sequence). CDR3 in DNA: TGTGCCAGCAGGTCACTAGCGGGAGGGCCGGTAGATACGCAGTATTTT. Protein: CASRSLAGGPVDTQYF.

The CDR3 DNA sequence: TGCGCCAGCAGCTTGATGGGACAGGGAAGCACTGAAGCTTTCTTT. Protein product: CASSLMGQGSTEAFF. This chain links TRBV5-1 with TRBJ1-1, with TRBD1 identical over 9 bases. The CDR3 has 15 residues. The V gene's germline CDR1 is SGHRS and CDR2 YFSETQ. J gave up 4 bases and V 1 base, and 5 bases lay outside the gene matches.

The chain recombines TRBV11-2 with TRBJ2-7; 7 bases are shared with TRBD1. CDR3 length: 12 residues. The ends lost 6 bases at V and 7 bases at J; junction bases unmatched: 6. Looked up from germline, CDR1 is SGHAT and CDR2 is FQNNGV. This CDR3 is CASRGDSQEQYV. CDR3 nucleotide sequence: TGTGCCAGCAGAGGGGACAGTCAAGAGCAGTACGTC.

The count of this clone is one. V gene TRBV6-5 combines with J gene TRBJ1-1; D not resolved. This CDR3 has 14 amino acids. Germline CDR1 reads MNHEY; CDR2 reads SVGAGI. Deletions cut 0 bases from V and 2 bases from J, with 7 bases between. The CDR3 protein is CASSYSRGNTEAFF. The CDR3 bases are TGTGCCAGCAGTTACTCGCGGGGAAACACTGAAGCTTTCTTT.

CDR3 coding DNA: TGTGCCAGCAGACTCGAAAGGGGGAGCACTGAAGCTTTCTTT. Translated, it gives CASRLERGSTEAFF. The rearrangement joins TRBV7-2 to TRBJ1-1; TRBD1 is a possible D gene (6 bases). The CDR3 covers 14 residues. V lost 6 bases and J lost 4, with 15 bases in between. Germline loops: CDR1 SGHTA, CDR2 FQGNSA.

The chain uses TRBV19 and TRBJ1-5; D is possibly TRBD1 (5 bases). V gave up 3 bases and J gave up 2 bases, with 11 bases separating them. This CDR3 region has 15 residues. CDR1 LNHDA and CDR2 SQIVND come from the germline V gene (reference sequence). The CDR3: CASSIQGLGNQPQHF. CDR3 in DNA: TGTGCCAGTAGTATCCAGGGCTTGGGCAATCAGCCCCAGCATTTT.

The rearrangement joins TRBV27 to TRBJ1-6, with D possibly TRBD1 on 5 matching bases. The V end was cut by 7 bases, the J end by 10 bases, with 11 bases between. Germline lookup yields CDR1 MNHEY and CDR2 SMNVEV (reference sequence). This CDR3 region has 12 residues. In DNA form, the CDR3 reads TGTGCCAGCAAGGAGGGGTTCTCACCCCTCCACTTT. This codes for CASKEGFSPLHF.

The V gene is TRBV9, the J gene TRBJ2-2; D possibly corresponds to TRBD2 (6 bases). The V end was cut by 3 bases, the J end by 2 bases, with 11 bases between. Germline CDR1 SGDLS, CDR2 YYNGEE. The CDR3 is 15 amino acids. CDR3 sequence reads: CASSGGTLNTGELFF. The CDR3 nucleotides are TGTGCCAGCAGCGGCGGGACTCTTAACACCGGGGAGCTGTTTTTT.

The CDR3 reads CASRAAGLIRTYEQYF. DNA for the CDR3: TGTGCCAGCAGGGCGGCGGGCCTAATACGCACCTACGAGCAGTACTTC. The V gene is TRBV28, the J gene TRBJ2-7; perhaps TRBD2 as D (5 bases). Trimming took 6 bases from V and 2 from J, leaving 20 bases between them. The CDR3 sequence is 16 residues long. The V gene's germline CDR1 is MDHEN and CDR2 SYDVKM.

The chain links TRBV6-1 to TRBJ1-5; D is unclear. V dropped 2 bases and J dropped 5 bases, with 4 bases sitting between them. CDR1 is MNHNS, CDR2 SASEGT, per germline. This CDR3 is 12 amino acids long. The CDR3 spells CASSEPYQPQHF. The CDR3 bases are TGTGCCAGCAGTGAACCTTATCAGCCCCAGCATTTT.

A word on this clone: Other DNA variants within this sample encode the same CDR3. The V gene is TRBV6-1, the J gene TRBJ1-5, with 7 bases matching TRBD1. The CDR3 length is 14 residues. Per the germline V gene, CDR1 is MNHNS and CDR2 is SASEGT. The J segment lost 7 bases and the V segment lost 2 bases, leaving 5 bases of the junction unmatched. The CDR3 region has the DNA TGTGCCAGCAGTGAACGACAGGGTCACCAGCCCCAGCATTTT. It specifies CASSERQGHQPQHF.

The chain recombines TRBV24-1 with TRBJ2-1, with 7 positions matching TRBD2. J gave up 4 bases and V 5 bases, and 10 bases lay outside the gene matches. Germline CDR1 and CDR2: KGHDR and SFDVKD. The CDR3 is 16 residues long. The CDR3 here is CATSAPASGQYNEQFF. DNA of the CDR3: TGTGCCACCAGTGCTCCGGCTAGCGGTCAATACAATGAGCAGTTCTTC.

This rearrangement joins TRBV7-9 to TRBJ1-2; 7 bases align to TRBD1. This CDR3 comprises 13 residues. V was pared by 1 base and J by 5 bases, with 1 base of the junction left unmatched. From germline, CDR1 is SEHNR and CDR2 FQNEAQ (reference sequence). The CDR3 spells CASSLGDRYGYTF. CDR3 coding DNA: TGTGCCAGCAGCTTAGGGGACAGATATGGCTACACCTTC.

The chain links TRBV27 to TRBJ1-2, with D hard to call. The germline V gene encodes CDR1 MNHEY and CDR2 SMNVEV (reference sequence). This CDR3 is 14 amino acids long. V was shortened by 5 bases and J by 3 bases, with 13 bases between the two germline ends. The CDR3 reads CASSIGRRYYGYTF. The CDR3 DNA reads TGTGCCAGCAGTATCGGCAGGCGCTACTATGGCTACACCTTC.

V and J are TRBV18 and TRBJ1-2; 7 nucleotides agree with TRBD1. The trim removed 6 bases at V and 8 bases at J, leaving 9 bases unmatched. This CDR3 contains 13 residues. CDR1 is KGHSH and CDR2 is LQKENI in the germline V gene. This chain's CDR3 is CASSADRAGGYTF. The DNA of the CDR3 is TGTGCCAGCTCTGCCGACAGGGCCGGGGGCTACACCTTC. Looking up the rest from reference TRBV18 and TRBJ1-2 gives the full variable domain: NAGVMQNPRHLVRRRGQEARLRCSPMKGHSHVYWYRQLPEEGLKFMVYLQKENIIDESGMPKERFSAEFPKEGPSILRIQQVVRGDSAAYFCASSADRAGGYTFGSGTRLTVV.

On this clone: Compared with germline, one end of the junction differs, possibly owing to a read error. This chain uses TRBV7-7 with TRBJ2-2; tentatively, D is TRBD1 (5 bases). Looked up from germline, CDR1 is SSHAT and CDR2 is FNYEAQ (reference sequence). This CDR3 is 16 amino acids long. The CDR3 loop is CASSPRVGRVTGELFF. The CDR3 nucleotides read TGTGCTAGCAGCCCCCGAGTGGGGCGAGTCACCGGGGAGCTGTTTTTT. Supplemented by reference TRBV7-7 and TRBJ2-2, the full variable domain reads GAGVSQSPRYKVTKRGQDVTLRCDPISSHATLYWYQQALGQGPEFLTYFNYEAQPDKSGLPSDRFSAERPEGSISTLTIQRTEQRDSAMYRCASSPRVGRVTGELFFGEGSRLTVL.

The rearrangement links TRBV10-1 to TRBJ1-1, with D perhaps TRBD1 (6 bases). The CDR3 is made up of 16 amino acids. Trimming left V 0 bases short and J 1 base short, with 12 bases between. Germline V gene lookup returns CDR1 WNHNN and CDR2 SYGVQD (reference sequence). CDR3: CASSESGGPTNTEAFF. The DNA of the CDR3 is TGCGCCAGCAGTGAGTCGGGGGGGCCCACGAACACTGAAGCTTTCTTT.

CDR3 region: CASSQERGHPLHF. DNA of the CDR3: TGTGCCAGCAGCCAAGAGAGGGGGCATCCCCTCCACTTT. V is TRBV3-1 (or the pseudogene TRBV3-2) and J is TRBJ1-6, with 7 bases lining up with TRBD1. Trimming at V came to 0 bases and at J to 13 bases, leaving 3 bases not matched to a gene. Germline-derived CDR1 and CDR2 are LGHDT and YNNKEL (reference sequence). This CDR3 is built from 13 residues.

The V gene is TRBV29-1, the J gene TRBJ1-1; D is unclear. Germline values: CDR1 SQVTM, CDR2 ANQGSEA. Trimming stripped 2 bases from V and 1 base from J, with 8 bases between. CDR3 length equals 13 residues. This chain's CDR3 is CSVEYYGNTEAFF. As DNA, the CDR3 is TGCAGCGTTGAATATTACGGGAACACTGAAGCTTTCTTT.

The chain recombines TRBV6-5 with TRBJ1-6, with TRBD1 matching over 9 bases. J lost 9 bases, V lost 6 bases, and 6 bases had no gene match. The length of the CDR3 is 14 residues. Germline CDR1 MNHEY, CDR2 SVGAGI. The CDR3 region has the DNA TGTGCCAGCAGCAAGACAGGGGGTGGTTCACCCCTCCACTTT. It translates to CASSKTGGGSPLHF.

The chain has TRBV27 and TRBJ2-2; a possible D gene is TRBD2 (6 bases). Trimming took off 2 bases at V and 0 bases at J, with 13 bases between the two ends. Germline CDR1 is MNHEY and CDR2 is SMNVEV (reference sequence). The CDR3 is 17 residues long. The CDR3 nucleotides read TGTGCCAGCAGTTTAAGATCGGGAGTTGCGAACACCGGGGAGCTGTTTTTT. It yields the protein CASSLRSGVANTGELFF.

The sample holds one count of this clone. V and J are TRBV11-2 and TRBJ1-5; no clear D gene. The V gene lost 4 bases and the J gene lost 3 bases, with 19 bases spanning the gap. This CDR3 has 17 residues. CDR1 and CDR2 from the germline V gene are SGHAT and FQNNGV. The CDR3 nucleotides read TGTGCCAGCAGCTCCTCGGCAGAGGGATCGTACAATCAGCCCCAGCATTTT. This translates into CASSSSAEGSYNQPQHF.

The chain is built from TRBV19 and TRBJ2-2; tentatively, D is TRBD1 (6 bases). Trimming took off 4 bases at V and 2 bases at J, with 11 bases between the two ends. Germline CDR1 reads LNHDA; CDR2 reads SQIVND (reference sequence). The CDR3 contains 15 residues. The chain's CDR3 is CASSTGQSNTGELFF. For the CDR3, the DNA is TGTGCCAGTAGTACTGGACAGAGCAACACCGGGGAGCTGTTTTTT.

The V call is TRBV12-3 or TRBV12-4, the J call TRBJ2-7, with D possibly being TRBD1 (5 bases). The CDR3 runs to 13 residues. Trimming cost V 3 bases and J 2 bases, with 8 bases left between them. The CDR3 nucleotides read TGTGCCAGCAGTTTGGCCAGGGCCTACGAGCAGTACGTC. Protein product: CASSLARAYEQYV.

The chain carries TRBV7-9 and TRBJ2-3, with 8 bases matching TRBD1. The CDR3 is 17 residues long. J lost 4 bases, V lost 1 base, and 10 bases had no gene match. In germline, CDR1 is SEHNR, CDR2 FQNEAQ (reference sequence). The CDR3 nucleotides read TGTGCCAGCAGCTTAGGGAGGCCGGGACAGGTCTCAGATACGCAGTATTTT. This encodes CASSLGRPGQVSDTQYF.

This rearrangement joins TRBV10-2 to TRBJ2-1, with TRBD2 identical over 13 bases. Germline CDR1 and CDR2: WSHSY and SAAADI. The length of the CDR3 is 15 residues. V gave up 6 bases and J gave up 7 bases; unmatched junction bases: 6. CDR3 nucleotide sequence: TGCGCCAGCAGCTCGACTAGCGGGGGGCAGAATGAGCAGTTCTTC. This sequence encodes CASSSTSGGQNEQFF.

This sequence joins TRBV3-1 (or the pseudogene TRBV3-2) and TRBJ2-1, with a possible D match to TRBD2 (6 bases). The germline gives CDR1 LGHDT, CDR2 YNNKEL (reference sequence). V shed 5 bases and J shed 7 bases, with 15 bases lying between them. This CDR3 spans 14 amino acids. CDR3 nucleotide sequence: TGTGCCAGCAGCTGGGGCGGGAAACTAAATGAGCAGTTCTTC. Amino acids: CASSWGGKLNEQFF.

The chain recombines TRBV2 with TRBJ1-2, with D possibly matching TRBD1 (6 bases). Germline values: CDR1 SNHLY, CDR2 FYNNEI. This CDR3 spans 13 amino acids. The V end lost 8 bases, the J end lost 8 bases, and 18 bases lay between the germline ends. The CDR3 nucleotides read TGTGCCAGCGGAGTGGGACACGCCCGGGGCTACACCTTC. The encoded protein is CASGVGHARGYTF.

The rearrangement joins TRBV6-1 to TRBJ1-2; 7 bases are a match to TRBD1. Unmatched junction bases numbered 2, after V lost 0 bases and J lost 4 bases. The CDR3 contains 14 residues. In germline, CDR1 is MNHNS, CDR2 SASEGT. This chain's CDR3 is CASSEAQGVYGYTF. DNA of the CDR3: TGTGCCAGCAGTGAAGCGCAGGGGGTCTATGGCTACACCTTC.